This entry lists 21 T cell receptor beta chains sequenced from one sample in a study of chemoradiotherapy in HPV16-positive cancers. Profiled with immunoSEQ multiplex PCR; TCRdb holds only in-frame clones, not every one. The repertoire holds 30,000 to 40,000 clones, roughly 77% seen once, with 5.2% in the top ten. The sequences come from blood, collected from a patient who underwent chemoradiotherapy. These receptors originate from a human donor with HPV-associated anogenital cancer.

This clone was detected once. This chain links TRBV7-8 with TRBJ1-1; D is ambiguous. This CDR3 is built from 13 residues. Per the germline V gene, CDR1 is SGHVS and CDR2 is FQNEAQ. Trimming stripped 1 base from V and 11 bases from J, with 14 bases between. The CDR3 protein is CASSLVKSGWAFF. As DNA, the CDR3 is TGTGCCAGCAGCTTAGTTAAATCTGGTTGGGCTTTCTTT.

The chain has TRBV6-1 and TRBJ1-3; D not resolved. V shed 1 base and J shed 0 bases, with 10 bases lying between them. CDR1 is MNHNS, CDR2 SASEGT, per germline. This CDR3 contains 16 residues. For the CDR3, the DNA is TGTGCCAGCAGTGAAGTCCGTGGCGTCTCTGGAAACACCATATATTTT. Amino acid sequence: CASSEVRGVSGNTIYF.

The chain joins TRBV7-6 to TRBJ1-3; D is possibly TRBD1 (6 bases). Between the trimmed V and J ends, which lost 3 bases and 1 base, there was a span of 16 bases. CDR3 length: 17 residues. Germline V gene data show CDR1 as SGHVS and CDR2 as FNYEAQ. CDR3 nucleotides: TGTGCCAGCAGCTTTGGAGGGGGGAGGCTTTCTGGAAACACCATATATTTT. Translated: CASSFGGGRLSGNTIYF.

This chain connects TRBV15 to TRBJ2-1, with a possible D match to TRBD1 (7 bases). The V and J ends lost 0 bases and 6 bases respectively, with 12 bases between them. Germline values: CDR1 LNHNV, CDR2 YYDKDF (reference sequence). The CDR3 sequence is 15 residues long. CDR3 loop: CATSRETGRSNEQFF. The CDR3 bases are TGTGCCACCAGCAGAGAGACAGGGAGGAGCAATGAGCAGTTCTTC.

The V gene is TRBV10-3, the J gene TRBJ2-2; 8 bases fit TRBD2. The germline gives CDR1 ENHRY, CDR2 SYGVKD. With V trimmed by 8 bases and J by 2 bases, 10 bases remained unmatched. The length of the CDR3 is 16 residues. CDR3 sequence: CAIEPGGGNNTGELFF. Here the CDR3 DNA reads TGTGCCATCGAACCGGGAGGGGGGAATAACACCGGGGAGCTGTTTTTT.

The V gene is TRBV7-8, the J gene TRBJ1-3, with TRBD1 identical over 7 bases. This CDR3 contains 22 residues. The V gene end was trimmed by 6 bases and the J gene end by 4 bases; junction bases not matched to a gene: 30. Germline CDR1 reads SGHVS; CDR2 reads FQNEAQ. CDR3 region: CASSRPLIPVDRPSPTGNTIYF. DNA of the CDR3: TGTGCCAGCAGTCGACCCTTAATTCCCGTGGACAGGCCTTCCCCCACCGGAAACACCATATATTTT.

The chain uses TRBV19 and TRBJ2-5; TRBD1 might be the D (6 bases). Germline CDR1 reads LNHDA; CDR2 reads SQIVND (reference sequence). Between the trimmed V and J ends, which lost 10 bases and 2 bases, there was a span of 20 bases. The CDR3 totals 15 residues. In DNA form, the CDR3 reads TGTGCCACCGCCCAGGTGGGGGCAGCGCAAGAGACCCAGTACTTC. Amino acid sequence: CATAQVGAAQETQYF.

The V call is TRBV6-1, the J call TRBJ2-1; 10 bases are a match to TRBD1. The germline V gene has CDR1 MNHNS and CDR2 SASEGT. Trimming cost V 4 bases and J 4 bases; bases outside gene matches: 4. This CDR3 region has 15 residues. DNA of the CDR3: TGTGCCAGCAGTGCCGACAGGGGGCCTTACAATGAGCAGTTCTTC. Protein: CASSADRGPYNEQFF.

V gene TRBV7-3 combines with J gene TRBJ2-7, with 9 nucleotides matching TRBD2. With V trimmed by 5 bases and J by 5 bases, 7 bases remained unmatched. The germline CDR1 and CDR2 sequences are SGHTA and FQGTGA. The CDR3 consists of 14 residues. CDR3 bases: TGTGCCAGCAGCCCGGGGACTAGCCGGAACGAGCAGTACTTC. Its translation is CASSPGTSRNEQYF.

The CDR3 nucleotides are TGTGCCAGCAGTTTCGGGGGAAGCTCCTACGAGCAGTACTTC. Translated: CASSFGGSSYEQYF. This chain links TRBV14 with TRBJ2-7, with D possibly matching TRBD2 (6 bases). This CDR3 has 14 amino acids. Looked up from germline, CDR1 is SGHDN and CDR2 is FVKESK. V lost 6 bases and J lost 0, with 12 bases in between.

The CDR3 nucleotides are TGCGCCAGCAGCCAAGATTGGAGGGAATTGTGGGGGGCCGGTAGCACAGATACGCAGTATTTT. This sequence encodes CASSQDWRELWGAGSTDTQYF. The chain carries TRBV4-3 and TRBJ2-3; D may match TRBD1 or TRBD2 (6 bases each). Germline CDR1 reads LGHNA; CDR2 reads YSLEER. Trimming took off 0 bases at V and 0 bases at J, with 25 bases between the two ends. The length of the CDR3 is 21 residues.

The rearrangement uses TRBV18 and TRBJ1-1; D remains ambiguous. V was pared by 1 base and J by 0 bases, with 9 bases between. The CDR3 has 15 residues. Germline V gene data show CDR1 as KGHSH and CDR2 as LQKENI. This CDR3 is CASSPQRRMNTEAFF. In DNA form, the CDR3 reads TGTGCCAGCTCACCACAGAGACGGATGAACACTGAAGCTTTCTTT.

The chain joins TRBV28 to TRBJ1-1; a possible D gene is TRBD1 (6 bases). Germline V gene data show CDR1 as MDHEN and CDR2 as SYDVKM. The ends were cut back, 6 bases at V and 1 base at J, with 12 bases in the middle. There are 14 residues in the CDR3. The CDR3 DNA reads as TGTGCCAGCAGGATACAGGGCTGGAACACTGAAGCTTTCTTT. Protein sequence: CASRIQGWNTEAFF.

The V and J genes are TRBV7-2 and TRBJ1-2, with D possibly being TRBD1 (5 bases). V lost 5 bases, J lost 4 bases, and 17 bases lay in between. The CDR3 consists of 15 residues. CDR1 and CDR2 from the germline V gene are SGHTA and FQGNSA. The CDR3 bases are TGTGCCAGCAGCCCTGACAGAGCCTTATCCTATGGCTACACCTTC. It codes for CASSPDRALSYGYTF.

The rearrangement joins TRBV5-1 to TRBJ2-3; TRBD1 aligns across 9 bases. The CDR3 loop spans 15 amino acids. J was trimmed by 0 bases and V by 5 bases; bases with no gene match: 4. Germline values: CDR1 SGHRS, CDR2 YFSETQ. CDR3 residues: CASRGTGISTDTQYF. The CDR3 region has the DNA TGCGCCAGCAGGGGGACAGGGATTAGCACAGATACGCAGTATTTT. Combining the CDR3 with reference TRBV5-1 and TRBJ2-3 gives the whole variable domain KAGVTQTPRYLIKTRGQQVTLSCSPISGHRSVSWYQQTPGQGLQFLFEYFSETQRNKGNFPGRFSGRQFSNSRSEMNVSTLELGDSALYLCASRGTGISTDTQYFGPGTRLTVL.

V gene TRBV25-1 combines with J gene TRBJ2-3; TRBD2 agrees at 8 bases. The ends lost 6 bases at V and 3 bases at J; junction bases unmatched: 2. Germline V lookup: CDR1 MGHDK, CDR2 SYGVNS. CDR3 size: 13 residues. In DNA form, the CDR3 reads TGTGCCAGCAGCGGGGGGGGGACAGATACGCAGTATTTT. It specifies CASSGGGTDTQYF.

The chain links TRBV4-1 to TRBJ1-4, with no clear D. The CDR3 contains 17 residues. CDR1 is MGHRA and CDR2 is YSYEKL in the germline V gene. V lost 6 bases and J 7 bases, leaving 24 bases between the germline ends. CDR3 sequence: CASSDLYGREGGEKLFF. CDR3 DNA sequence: TGCGCCAGCAGTGACCTATATGGACGAGAGGGCGGTGAAAAACTGTTTTTT.

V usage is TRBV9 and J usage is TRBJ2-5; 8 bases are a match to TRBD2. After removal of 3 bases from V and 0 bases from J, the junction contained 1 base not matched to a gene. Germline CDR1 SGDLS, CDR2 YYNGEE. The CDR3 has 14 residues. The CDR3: CASSGSGNQETQYF. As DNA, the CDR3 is TGTGCCAGCAGCGGTAGCGGGAACCAAGAGACCCAGTACTTC.

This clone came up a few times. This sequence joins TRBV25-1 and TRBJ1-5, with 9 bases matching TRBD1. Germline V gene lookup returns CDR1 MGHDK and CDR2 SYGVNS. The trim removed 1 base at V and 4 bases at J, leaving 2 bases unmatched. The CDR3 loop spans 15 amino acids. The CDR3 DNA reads TGTGCCAGCAGTGAATCGGACAGGGGAAATCAGCCCCAGCATTTT. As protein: CASSESDRGNQPQHF.

DNA for the CDR3: TGTGCCAGCAGCCAAAAACTGAGCGCGGGGGCGCGGAACACTGAAGCTTTCTTT. Its protein product is CASSQKLSAGARNTEAFF. V usage is TRBV14 and J usage is TRBJ1-1; D may be TRBD1 (6 bases). Between the trimmed V and J ends, which lost 2 bases and 1 base, there was a span of 20 bases. Per the germline V gene, CDR1 is SGHDN and CDR2 is FVKESK. The CDR3 runs to 18 residues. The variable domain in full, completed from reference TRBV14 and TRBJ1-1, reads EAGVTQFPSHSVIEKGQTVTLRCDPISGHDNLYWYRRVMGKEIKFLLHFVKESKQDESGMPNNRFLAERTGGTYSTLKVQPAELEDSGVYFCASSQKLSAGARNTEAFFGQGTRLTVV.

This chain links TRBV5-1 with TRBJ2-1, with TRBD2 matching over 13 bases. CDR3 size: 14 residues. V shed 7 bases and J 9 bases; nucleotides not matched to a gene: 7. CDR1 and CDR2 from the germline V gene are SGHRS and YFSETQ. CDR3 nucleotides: TGCGCCAGCTGCGGGACTAGCGGGGTGGGTGAGCAGTTCTTC. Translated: CASCGTSGVGEQFF.